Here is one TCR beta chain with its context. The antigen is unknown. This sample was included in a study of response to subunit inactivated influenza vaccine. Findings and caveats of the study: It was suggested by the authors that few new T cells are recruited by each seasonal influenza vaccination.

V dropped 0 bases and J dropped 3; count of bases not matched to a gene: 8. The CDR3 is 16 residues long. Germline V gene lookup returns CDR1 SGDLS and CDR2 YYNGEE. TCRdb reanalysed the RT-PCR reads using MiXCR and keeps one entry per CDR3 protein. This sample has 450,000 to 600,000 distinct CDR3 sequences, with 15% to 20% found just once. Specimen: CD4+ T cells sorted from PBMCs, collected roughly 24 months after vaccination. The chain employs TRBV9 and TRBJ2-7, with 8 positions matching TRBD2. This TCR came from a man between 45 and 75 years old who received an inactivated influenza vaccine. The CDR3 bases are TGTGCCAGCAGCGTAGGACAAGCGGGAGAGGTCTACGAGCAGTACTTC. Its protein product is CASSVGQAGEVYEQYF.